The rows below give T cell receptor beta chains drawn from one sample of a study of T cells after yellow fever vaccination. TCRdb processed the 5' RACE reads anew with MiXCR; each CDR3 protein has one entry. The sample has a few hundred thousand distinct CDR3 sequences; under 5% are singletons. The sample here was PBMCs, taken 5 days after the yellow fever booster vaccination. These receptors came from a man younger than 35 who received the YFV17D yellow fever vaccine. CDR3s leave out the opening cysteine and the closing phenylalanine or tryptophan. Fields, in order: D gene, J gene, V gene, CDR3 protein. A D gene is named only where the DNA matches it firmly.

D: TRBD1
J: TRBJ2-2
V: TRBV4-1
CDR3: ASSQKGQEFTGELF

D: -
J: TRBJ2-2
V: TRBV12-3/TRBV12-4
CDR3: ASNFLLGRAVVATGELF

D: -
J: TRBJ2-5
V: TRBV28
CDR3: ATLGGATETQY

D: TRBD1
J: TRBJ1-1
V: TRBV6-5
CDR3: ASRTMGQGFAEAF

D: TRBD2
J: TRBJ2-2
V: TRBV5-1
CDR3: ASSFGLADDTGELF

D: -
J: TRBJ2-2
V: TRBV6-6
CDR3: ASRQYTGELF

D: -
J: TRBJ1-1
V: TRBV9
CDR3: ASSYTGTYTEAF

D: -
J: TRBJ2-3
V: TRBV5-1
CDR3: ASRFRDGDTDTQY

D: -
J: TRBJ2-3
V: TRBV7-2
CDR3: ASSFGPPDTQY

D: TRBD1
J: TRBJ2-3
V: TRBV5-6
CDR3: ASTIYRGTHTDTQY

D: -
J: TRBJ1-5
V: TRBV19
CDR3: ASSMSREQPQH

D: TRBD2
J: TRBJ2-2
V: TRBV20-1
CDR3: SARPGLAASGELF

D: -
J: TRBJ2-5
V: TRBV4-1
CDR3: ASSQETGSPIQETQY

D: TRBD1
J: TRBJ2-1
V: TRBV6-2/TRBV6-3
CDR3: ASSPQGQGAGEQF

D: -
J: TRBJ2-3
V: TRBV5-1
CDR3: ASRPGTSTDTQY

D: -
J: TRBJ2-6
V: TRBV21-1
CDR3: ASSSCSGPGGPGANVLT

D: -
J: TRBJ2-5
V: TRBV5-6
CDR3: ASSFREQIQETQY

D: TRBD1
J: TRBJ1-1
V: TRBV5-5
CDR3: ASSLVTGGSREAF

D: TRBD1
J: TRBJ2-3
V: TRBV4-2
CDR3: ASSKDREATDTQY

D: -
J: TRBJ2-1
V: TRBV7-6
CDR3: ASSLNVQGEGSYNEQF

D: TRBD2
J: TRBJ2-5
V: TRBV5-1
CDR3: ASSLPTLAGGLETQY

D: -
J: TRBJ2-5
V: TRBV7-9
CDR3: ASSLKSTGPPSEETQY

D: -
J: TRBJ1-2
V: TRBV7-9
CDR3: ASSLTAAWGYT

D: TRBD2
J: TRBJ2-1
V: TRBV7-2
CDR3: ASNRLAGNEQF

D: TRBD1
J: TRBJ1-1
V: TRBV23-1
CDR3: ASSRAGGHTEAF

D: -
J: TRBJ2-1
V: TRBV7-2
CDR3: ASSSPLGTSSYNEQF